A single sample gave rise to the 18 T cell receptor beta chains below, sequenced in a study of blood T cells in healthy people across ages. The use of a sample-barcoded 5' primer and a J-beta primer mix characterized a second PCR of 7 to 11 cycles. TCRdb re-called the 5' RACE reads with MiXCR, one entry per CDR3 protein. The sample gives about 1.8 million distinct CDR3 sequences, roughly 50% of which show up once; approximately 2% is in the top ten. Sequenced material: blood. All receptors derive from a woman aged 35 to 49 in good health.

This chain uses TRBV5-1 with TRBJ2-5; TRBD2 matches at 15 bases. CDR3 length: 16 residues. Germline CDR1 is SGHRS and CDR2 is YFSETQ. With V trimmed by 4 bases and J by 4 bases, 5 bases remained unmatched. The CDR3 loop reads CASSLRTSGGVETQYF. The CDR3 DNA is TGCGCCAGCAGCCTGCGGACTAGCGGGGGGGTAGAGACCCAGTACTTC. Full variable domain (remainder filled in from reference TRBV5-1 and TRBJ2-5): KAGVTQTPRYLIKTRGQQVTLSCSPISGHRSVSWYQQTPGQGLQFLFEYFSETQRNKGNFPGRFSGRQFSNSRSEMNVSTLELGDSALYLCASSLRTSGGVETQYFGPGTRLLVL.

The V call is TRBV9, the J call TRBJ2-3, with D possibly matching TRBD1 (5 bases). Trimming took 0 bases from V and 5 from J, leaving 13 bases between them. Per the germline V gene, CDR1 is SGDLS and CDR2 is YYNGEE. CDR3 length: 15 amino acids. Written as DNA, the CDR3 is TGTGCCAGCAGCGTAGATCAAGGGGCCCTAGATACGCAGTATTTT. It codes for CASSVDQGALDTQYF.

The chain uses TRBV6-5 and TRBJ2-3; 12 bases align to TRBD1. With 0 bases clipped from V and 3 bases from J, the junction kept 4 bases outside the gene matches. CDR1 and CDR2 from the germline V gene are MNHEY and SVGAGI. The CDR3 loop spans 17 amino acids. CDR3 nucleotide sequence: TGTGCCAGCAGTTACTCCTCGGGACAGGGGGCAACAGATACGCAGTATTTT. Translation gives CASSYSSGQGATDTQYF.

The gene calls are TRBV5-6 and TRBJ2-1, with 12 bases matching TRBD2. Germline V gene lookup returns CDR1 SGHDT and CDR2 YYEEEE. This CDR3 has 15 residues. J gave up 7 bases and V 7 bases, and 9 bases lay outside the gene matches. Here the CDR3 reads CASDLRLAGENEQFF. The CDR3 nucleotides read TGTGCCAGCGACCTGAGACTAGCGGGGGAGAATGAGCAGTTCTTC.

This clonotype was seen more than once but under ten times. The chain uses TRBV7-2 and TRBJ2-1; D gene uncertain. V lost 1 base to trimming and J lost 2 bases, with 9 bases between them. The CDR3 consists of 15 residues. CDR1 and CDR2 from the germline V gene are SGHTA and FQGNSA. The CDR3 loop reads CASSLGQITYNEQFF. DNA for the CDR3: TGTGCCAGCAGCTTAGGGCAGATTACCTACAATGAGCAGTTCTTC.

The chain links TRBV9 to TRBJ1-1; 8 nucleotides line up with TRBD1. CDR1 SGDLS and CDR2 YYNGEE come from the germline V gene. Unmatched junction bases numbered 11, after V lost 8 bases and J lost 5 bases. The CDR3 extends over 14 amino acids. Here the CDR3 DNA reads TGTGCCAGGAGCCGGACAGGGTCCAATACTGAAGCTTTCTTT. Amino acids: CARSRTGSNTEAFF.

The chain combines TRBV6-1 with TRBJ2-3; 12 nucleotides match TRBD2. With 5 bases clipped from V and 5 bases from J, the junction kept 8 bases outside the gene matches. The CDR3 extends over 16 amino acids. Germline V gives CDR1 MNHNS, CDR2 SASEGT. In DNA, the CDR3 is TGTGCCAGCAGTCCGACTAGCGGGGGTTTAAGAGATACGCAGTATTTT. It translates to CASSPTSGGLRDTQYF.

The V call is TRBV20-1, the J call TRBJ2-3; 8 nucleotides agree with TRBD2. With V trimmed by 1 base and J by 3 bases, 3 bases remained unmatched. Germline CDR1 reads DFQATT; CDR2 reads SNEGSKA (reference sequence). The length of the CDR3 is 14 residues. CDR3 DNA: TGCAGTGCTAGAGGGACTAGCAAGACAGATACGCAGTATTTT. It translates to CSARGTSKTDTQYF.

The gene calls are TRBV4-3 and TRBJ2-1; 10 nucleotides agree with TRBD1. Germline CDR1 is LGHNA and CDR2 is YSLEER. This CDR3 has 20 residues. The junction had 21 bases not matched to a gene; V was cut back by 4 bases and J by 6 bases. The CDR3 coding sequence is TGCGCCAGCAGCCCCCGGGCCAGGGGAGGGTGGGGACAGGGGATCAATGAGCAGTTCTTC. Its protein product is CASSPRARGGWGQGINEQFF.

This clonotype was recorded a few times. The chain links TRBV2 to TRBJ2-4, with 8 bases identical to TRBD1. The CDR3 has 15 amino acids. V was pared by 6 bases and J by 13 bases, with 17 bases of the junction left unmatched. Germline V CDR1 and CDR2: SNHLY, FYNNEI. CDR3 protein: CASSRTGGTSTSQYF. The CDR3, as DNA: TGTGCCAGCAGCAGAACAGGGGGGACAAGCACTTCGCAGTACTTC. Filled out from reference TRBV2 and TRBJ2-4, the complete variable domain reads EPEVTQTPSHQVTQMGQEVILRCVPISNHLYFYWYRQILGQKVEFLVSFYNNEISEKSEIFDDQFSVERPDGSNFTLKIRSTKLEDSAMYFCASSRTGGTSTSQYFGAGTRLSVL.

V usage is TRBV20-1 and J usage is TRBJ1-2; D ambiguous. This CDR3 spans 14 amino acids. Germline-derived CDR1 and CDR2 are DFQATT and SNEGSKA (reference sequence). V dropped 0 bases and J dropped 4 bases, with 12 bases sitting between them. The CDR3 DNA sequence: TGCAGTGCTAGAGATTTCAGGTCTGCCTATGGCTACACCTTC. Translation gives CSARDFRSAYGYTF.

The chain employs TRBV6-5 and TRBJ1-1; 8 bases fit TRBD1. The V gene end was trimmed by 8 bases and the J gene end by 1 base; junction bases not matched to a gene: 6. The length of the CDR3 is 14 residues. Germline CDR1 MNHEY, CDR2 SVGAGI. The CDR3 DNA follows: TGTGCCAGCCGCCCCGGGACAGGGAACACTGAAGCTTTCTTT. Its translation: CASRPGTGNTEAFF.

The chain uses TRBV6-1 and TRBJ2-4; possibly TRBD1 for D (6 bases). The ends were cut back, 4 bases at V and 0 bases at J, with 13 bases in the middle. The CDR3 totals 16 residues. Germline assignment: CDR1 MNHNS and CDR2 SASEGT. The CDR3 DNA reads TGTGCCAGCAGTGGTGGGACATCCGTAGCCAAAAACATTCAGTACTTC. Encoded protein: CASSGGTSVAKNIQYF.

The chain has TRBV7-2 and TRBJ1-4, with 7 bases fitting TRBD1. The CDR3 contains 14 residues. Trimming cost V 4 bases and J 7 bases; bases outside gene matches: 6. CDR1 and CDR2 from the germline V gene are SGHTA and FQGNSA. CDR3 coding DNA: TGTGCCAGCAGCTACACAGGGGCGGGTGAAAAACTGTTTTTT. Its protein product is CASSYTGAGEKLFF.

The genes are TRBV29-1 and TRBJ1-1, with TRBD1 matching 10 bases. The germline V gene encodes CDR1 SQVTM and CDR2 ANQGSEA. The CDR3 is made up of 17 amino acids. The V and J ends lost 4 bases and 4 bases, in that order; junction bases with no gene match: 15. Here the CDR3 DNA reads TGCAGCGTTGGTTCCGGGACAGGGGTTTCCCCAGGCACTGAAGCTTTCTTT. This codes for CSVGSGTGVSPGTEAFF. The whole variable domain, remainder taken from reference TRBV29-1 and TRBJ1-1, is SAVISQKPSRDICQRGTSLTIQCQVDSQVTMMFWYRQQPGQSLTLIATANQGSEATYESGFVIDKFPISRPNLTFSTLTVSNMSPEDSSIYLCSVGSGTGVSPGTEAFFGQGTRLTVV.

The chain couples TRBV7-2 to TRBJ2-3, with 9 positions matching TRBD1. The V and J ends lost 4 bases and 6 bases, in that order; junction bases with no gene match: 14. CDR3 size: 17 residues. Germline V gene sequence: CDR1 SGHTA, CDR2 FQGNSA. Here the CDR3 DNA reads TGTGCCAGCAGCTACTTATTACCGGGACAGGGTACGGATACGCAGTATTTT. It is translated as CASSYLLPGQGTDTQYF.

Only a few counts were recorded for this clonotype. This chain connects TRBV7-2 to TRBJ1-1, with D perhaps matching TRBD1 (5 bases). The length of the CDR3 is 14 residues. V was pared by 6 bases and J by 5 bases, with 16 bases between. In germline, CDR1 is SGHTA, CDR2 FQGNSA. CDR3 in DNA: TGTGCCAGCAGAGGCACGGGGGGATATACTGAAGCTTTCTTT. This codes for CASRGTGGYTEAFF.

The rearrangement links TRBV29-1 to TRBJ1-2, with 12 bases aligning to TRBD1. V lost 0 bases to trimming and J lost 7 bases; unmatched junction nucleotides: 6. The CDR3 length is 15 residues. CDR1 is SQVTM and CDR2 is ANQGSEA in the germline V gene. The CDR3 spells CSVEDKGTGGFGYTF. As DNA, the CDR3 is TGCAGCGTTGAAGATAAAGGGACAGGGGGCTTTGGCTACACCTTC.